This T cell receptor beta chain was sequenced in a study of response to subunit inactivated influenza vaccine. TCRdb re-called the RT-PCR reads through MiXCR, storing one row per CDR3 protein. The table shows roughly 540,000 distinct CDR3 sequences, with around 25% occurring only once. There are 11 residues in the CDR3. Trimming shortened V by 7 bases and J by 4 bases, and 7 bases separated the two germline ends. CDR1 is SQVTM and CDR2 is ANQGSEA in the germline V gene. These data are also associated with another study on T cells expressing NK-cell markers. From that paper: TCR beta libraries carry UMIs added by 5'RACE template switching. Sorting of alpha-beta TCR T cells alone was achieved in several experiments with an anti-gamma-delta TCR antibody.

The rearrangement links TRBV29-1 to TRBJ2-2, with a weak D call TRBD1 (5 bases). The sample was CD4+ T cells sorted from PBMCs, taken approximately 13 days after vaccination. This clonotype was sampled from a man over 45 who received an inactivated influenza vaccine. As DNA, the CDR3 is TGCAGCGCCAGGGCCACCGGGGAGCTGTTTTTT. It encodes CSARATGELFF.